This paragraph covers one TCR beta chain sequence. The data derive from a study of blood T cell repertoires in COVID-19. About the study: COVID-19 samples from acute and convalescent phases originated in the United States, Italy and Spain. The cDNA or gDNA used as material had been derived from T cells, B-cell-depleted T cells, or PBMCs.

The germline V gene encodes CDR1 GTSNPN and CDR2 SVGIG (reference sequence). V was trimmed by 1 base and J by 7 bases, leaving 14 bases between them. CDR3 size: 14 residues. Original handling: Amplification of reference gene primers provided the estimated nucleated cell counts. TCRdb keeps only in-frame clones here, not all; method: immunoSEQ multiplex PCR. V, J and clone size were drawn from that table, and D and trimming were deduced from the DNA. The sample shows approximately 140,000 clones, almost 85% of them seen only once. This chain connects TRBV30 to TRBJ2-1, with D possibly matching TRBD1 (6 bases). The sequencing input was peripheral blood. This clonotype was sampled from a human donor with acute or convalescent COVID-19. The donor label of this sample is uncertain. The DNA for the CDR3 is TGTGCCTGGAGTGGGAACAGGGCTGTTAATGAGCAGTTCTTC. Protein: CAWSGNRAVNEQFF.